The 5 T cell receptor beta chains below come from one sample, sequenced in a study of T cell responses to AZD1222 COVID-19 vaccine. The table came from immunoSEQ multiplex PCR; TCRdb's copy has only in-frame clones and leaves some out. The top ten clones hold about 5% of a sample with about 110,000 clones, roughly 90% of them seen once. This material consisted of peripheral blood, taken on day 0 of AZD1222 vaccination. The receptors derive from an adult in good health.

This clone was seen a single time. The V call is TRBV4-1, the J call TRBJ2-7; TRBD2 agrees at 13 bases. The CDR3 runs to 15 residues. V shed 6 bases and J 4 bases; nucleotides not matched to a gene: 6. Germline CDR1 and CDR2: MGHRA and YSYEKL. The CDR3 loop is CASRPGLAGVYEQYF. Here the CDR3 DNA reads TGCGCCAGCAGACCAGGACTAGCGGGAGTATACGAGCAGTACTTC.

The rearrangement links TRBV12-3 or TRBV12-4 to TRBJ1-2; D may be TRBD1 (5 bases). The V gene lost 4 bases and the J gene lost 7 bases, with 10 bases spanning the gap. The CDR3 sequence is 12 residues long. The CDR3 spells CASSYPGGGYTF. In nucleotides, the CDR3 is TGTGCCAGCAGTTACCCTGGGGGTGGCTACACCTTC.

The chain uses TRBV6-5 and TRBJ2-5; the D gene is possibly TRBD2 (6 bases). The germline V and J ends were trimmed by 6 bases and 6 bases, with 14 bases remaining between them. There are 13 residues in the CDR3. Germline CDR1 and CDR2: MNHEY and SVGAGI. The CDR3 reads CASREGVRKTQYF. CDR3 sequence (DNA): TGTGCCAGCAGGGAGGGAGTTAGGAAGACCCAGTACTTC.

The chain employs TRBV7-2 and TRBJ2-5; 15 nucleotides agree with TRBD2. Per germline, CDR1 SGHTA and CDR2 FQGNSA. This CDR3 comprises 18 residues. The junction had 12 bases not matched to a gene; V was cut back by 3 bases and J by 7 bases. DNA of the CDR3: TGTGCCAGCAGCTTTTCCCGGACTAGCGGGAGGGCCTTGGGGACCCAGTACTTC. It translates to CASSFSRTSGRALGTQYF. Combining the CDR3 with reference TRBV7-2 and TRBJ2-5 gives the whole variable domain GAGVSQSPSNKVTEKGKDVELRCDPISGHTALYWYRQSLGQGLEFLIYFQGNSAPDKSGLPSDRFSAERTGGSVSTLTIQRTQQEDSAVYLCASSFSRTSGRALGTQYFGPGTRLLVL.

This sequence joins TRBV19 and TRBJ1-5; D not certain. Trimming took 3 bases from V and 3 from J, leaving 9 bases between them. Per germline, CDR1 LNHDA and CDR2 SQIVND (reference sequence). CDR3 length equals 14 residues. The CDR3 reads CASSIGKVNQPQHF. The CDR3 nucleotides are TGTGCCAGTAGTATCGGTAAGGTCAATCAGCCCCAGCATTTT.